This TCR beta chain was captured by sequencing in a study of cytomegalovirus exposure and HLA in healthy donors. V shed 5 bases, J shed 8 bases, and the junction held 8 bases outside the gene matches. CDR1 and CDR2 from the germline V gene are WSHSY and SAAADI. This CDR3 contains 14 residues. Both 60 Vbeta primers and 13 Jbeta primers went into the PCR. Clones were sequenced by immunoSEQ multiplex PCR, and TCRdb holds only the in-frame ones, with some missing. Counted here are about 150,000 clones, about 80% occurring once; the ten biggest clones make up about 7%. The V gene is TRBV10-2, the J gene TRBJ1-5, with 8 positions matching TRBD1. Sequencing was carried out using PBMCs. The clonotype comes from a man aged 25-40 years in good health and CMV-seropositive. CDR3 loop: CASSSDRDFEPQHF. DNA of the CDR3: TGCGCCAGCAGTTCGGACAGGGACTTTGAGCCCCAGCATTTT.